The sample holds many counts of the clone carrying this TCR beta chain. Its antigen is currently unknown. This sample is part of a study of T cell repertoires in cytomegalovirus infection. The study's findings and limits: CMV carriers with the relevant HLA were identified by cumulative public TCR beta family frequency.

In TCRdb, the reads were re-called with MiXCR into one record per CDR3 protein. The sample yields some 800,000 distinct CDR3 sequences, over 25% seen once. The CDR3 spans 13 residues. Germline CDR1 is LNHDA and CDR2 is SQIVND (reference sequence). Trimming took off 8 bases at V and 4 bases at J, with 11 bases between the two ends. The V call is TRBV19, the J call TRBJ2-2; a possible D gene is TRBD2 (5 bases). This receptor was taken from a human donor in good health (CMV status not recorded). Some clones in this sample may be carry-over from other donors' samples. The source material was cultured CD8+ T cells from PBMCs, sampled from culture after CMV antigen stimulation. The CDR3 DNA reads TGTGCCAGTCCACTCCGGGGCACCGGGGAGCTGTTTTTT. Translation: CASPLRGTGELFF.